A single sample gave rise to the 31 T cell receptor beta chains below, sequenced in a study of T cell changes during pregnancy in multiple sclerosis. Method: immunoSEQ multiplex PCR; TCRdb's copy keeps in-frame clones and lacks some. The table has around 74,000 clones, about 88% seen once. The sample in question was peripheral blood, obtained before pregnancy. These TCRs come from a female donor with multiple sclerosis, enrolled in a pregnancy study.

This clone has a handful of counts. The same CDR3 can be traced to other DNA sequences in this sample. The chain uses TRBV9 and TRBJ2-3; TRBD2 might be the D (5 bases). The V and J ends lost 0 bases and 0 bases respectively, with 11 bases between them. CDR1 and CDR2 from the germline V gene are SGDLS and YYNGEE. The CDR3 consists of 16 residues. The CDR3 spells CASSVGTGSSTDTQYF. In DNA, the CDR3 is TGTGCCAGCAGCGTAGGTACGGGGAGCAGCACAGATACGCAGTATTTT.

V and J are TRBV4-2 and TRBJ1-2; 11 positions match TRBD1. Trimming at V came to 2 bases and at J to 4 bases, leaving 3 bases not matched to a gene. The CDR3 totals 15 residues. Germline CDR1 reads LGHNA; CDR2 reads YNFKEQ. CDR3 sequence reads: CASSQRGQGGYGYTF. For the CDR3, the DNA is TGTGCCAGCAGCCAAAGGGGACAGGGGGGCTATGGCTACACCTTC.

The chain joins TRBV18 to TRBJ1-1; 7 bases are a match to TRBD1. Germline V gene sequence: CDR1 KGHSH, CDR2 LQKENI. The CDR3 is made up of 16 amino acids. V shed 3 bases and J 1 base; nucleotides not matched to a gene: 8. The CDR3 nucleotides are TGTGCCAGCTCACCCCAGGTGACAGGGACGAACACTGAAGCTTTCTTT. Residues: CASSPQVTGTNTEAFF.

The J gene is TRBJ2-5, the V gene TRBV5-1; TRBD2 agrees at 13 bases. Germline-derived CDR1 and CDR2 are SGHRS and YFSETQ. The CDR3 runs to 15 residues. Trimming cost V 6 bases and J 3 bases; bases outside gene matches: 5. CDR3 nucleotides: TGCGCCAGCACCTGGACTAGCGGGAGAGAAGAGACCCAGTACTTC. Residues: CASTWTSGREETQYF.

The chain recombines TRBV6-5 with TRBJ2-7; 7 positions match TRBD1. After removal of 5 bases from V and 0 bases from J, the junction contained 7 bases not matched to a gene. The CDR3 has 15 amino acids. CDR1 and CDR2 from the germline V gene are MNHEY and SVGAGI. The CDR3 coding sequence is TGTGCCAGCAGTCTAGACAGGGATGCCTCCTACGAGCAGTACTTC. This encodes CASSLDRDASYEQYF.

The chain is built from TRBV7-9 and TRBJ1-6; maybe TRBD1 (6 bases). Per the germline V gene, CDR1 is SEHNR and CDR2 is FQNEAQ (reference sequence). Trimming took off 6 bases at V and 7 bases at J, with 13 bases between the two ends. The CDR3 covers 14 residues. DNA of the CDR3: TGTGCCAGCAGTCCGACAGGCCCAAATTCACCCCTCCACTTT. Translated, it gives CASSPTGPNSPLHF.

The chain employs TRBV5-1 and TRBJ1-4; D uncertain. V was trimmed by 0 bases and J by 7 bases, leaving 7 bases between them. Germline CDR1 and CDR2: SGHRS and YFSETQ. The CDR3 has 13 residues. CDR3 sequence reads: CASSLGGVEKLFF. CDR3 in DNA: TGCGCCAGCAGCTTGGGCGGGGTTGAAAAACTGTTTTTT. Looking up the rest from reference TRBV5-1 and TRBJ1-4 gives the full variable domain: KAGVTQTPRYLIKTRGQQVTLSCSPISGHRSVSWYQQTPGQGLQFLFEYFSETQRNKGNFPGRFSGRQFSNSRSEMNVSTLELGDSALYLCASSLGGVEKLFFGSGTQLSVL.

The chain has TRBV5-1 and TRBJ2-1; 10 positions match TRBD1. This CDR3 spans 16 amino acids. Germline lookup yields CDR1 SGHRS and CDR2 YFSETQ. V gave up 1 base and J gave up 5 bases; unmatched junction bases: 6. The CDR3, as DNA: TGCGCCAGCAGCTTGAGAGGGGGACAGGGGAACAATGAGCAGTTCTTC. Translated, it gives CASSLRGGQGNNEQFF.

The chain couples TRBV4-2 to TRBJ1-2, with D tentatively TRBD1 (6 bases). Deletions cut 0 bases from V and 2 bases from J, with 7 bases between. The CDR3 has 14 amino acids. Germline V CDR1 and CDR2: LGHNA, YNFKEQ. CDR3 nucleotides: TGTGCCAGCAGCCAAGAAACAGGGAACTATGGCTACACCTTC. Translated: CASSQETGNYGYTF.

The chain couples TRBV5-1 to TRBJ1-1; 7 nucleotides line up with TRBD1. Per germline, CDR1 SGHRS and CDR2 YFSETQ. This CDR3 is 14 amino acids long. Trimming took 4 bases from V and 3 from J; bases not matched to a gene: 6. The DNA of the CDR3 is TGCGCCAGCAGCCCGACAGGGTTGGACACTGAAGCTTTCTTT. It translates to CASSPTGLDTEAFF.

This chain joins TRBV7-2 and TRBJ1-6, with a possible D match to TRBD1 (5 bases). This CDR3 is 17 amino acids long. Trimming left V 0 bases short and J 0 bases short, with 9 bases between. Germline assignment: CDR1 SGHTA and CDR2 FQGNSA. CDR3 sequence (DNA): TGTGCCAGCAGCTTAGCGTCGGGGGGCTCCTATAATTCACCCCTCCACTTT. This codes for CASSLASGGSYNSPLHF.

V is TRBV19 and J is TRBJ2-2; D is undetermined. From germline, CDR1 is LNHDA and CDR2 SQIVND (reference sequence). The V and J ends lost 3 bases and 0 bases respectively, with 11 bases between them. The CDR3 is 16 residues long. CDR3 loop: CASSIRRGANTGELFF. The CDR3 nucleotides read TGTGCCAGTAGTATTCGGCGTGGAGCGAACACCGGGGAGCTGTTTTTT.

The J gene is TRBJ1-2, the V gene TRBV9; TRBD1 is a possible D gene (6 bases). The CDR3 spans 14 residues. V shed 4 bases and J shed 4 bases, with 14 bases lying between them. Germline loops: CDR1 SGDLS, CDR2 YYNGEE. The CDR3 coding sequence is TGTGCCAGCAGCCTGACTACAGGGACCTATGGCTACACCTTC. This translates into CASSLTTGTYGYTF.

The chain links TRBV9 to TRBJ2-3; 7 bases fit TRBD1. This CDR3 is built from 14 residues. The V segment lost 2 bases and the J segment 4 bases; nucleotides outside the gene matches: 4. The V gene's germline CDR1 is SGDLS and CDR2 YYNGEE. CDR3 residues: CASSVGQRADTQYF. The CDR3 bases are TGTGCCAGCAGCGTGGGACAGAGGGCAGATACGCAGTATTTT.

The genes are TRBV5-1 and TRBJ2-1, with TRBD2 identical over 7 bases. CDR1 SGHRS and CDR2 YFSETQ come from the germline V gene. This CDR3 region has 14 residues. Losses at the gene ends were 4 bases for V and 4 bases for J; bases not matched to a gene: 5. CDR3 DNA: TGCGCCAGCAGCACGGTGGGAGGGTACAATGAGCAGTTCTTC. It is translated as CASSTVGGYNEQFF.

This clone has more than one count but fewer than ten. This sequence joins TRBV2 and TRBJ1-2; D is uncertain. V was pared by 4 bases and J by 2 bases, with 11 bases between. Germline V gene data show CDR1 as SNHLY and CDR2 as FYNNEI. The CDR3 sequence is 14 residues long. The CDR3 loop is CASSVEGYNYGYTF. The CDR3 DNA follows: TGTGCCAGCAGTGTTGAGGGCTACAACTATGGCTACACCTTC.

The genes are TRBV7-2 and TRBJ1-4; 7 bases are shared with TRBD1. The V and J ends lost 5 bases and 7 bases, in that order; junction bases with no gene match: 10. CDR1 SGHTA and CDR2 FQGNSA come from the germline V gene. The CDR3 totals 15 residues. The CDR3 protein is CASSRERGRTEKLFF. CDR3 bases: TGTGCCAGCAGCCGCGAAAGGGGGCGAACTGAAAAACTGTTTTTT.

The V gene is TRBV7-3, the J gene TRBJ1-6; D is unclear. Germline V gene sequence: CDR1 SGHTA, CDR2 FQGTGA. The germline V and J ends were trimmed by 5 bases and 7 bases, with 15 bases remaining between them. The CDR3 runs 15 residues. This chain's CDR3 is CASSLWTGVNSPLHF. The CDR3 bases are TGTGCCAGCAGCCTCTGGACCGGGGTCAATTCACCCCTCCACTTT. The full variable domain, its missing parts supplied by reference TRBV7-3 and TRBJ1-6, is GAGVSQTPSNKVTEKGKYVELRCDPISGHTALYWYRQSLGQGPEFLIYFQGTGAADDSGLPNDRFFAVRPEGSVSTLKIQRTERGDSAVYLCASSLWTGVNSPLHFGNGTRLTVT.

The table lists this clone with a count of one. The V and J genes are TRBV10-2 and TRBJ1-1, with D maybe TRBD1 (5 bases). The germline gives CDR1 WSHSY, CDR2 SAAADI. With 5 bases removed from V and 0 bases from J, the gap between germline ends came to 7 bases. The length of the CDR3 is 13 residues. The CDR3 protein is CASSWTLNTEAFF. CDR3 DNA: TGCGCCAGCAGTTGGACATTGAACACTGAAGCTTTCTTT.

CDR3 amino acids: CASSLGTGLQETQYF. CDR3 nucleotides: TGTGCCAGCAGCTTAGGGACAGGACTCCAAGAGACCCAGTACTTC. The V call is TRBV7-6, the J call TRBJ2-5; 7 bases agree with TRBD1. The CDR3 is made up of 15 amino acids. Trimming cost V 1 base and J 1 base; bases outside gene matches: 3. CDR1 SGHVS and CDR2 FNYEAQ come from the germline V gene.

The rearrangement joins TRBV5-1 to TRBJ2-3; possible D gene TRBD2, 6 bases. The CDR3 sequence is 13 residues long. V was clipped by 4 bases and J by 5 bases, with 11 bases between them. CDR1 and CDR2 (germline): SGHRS, YFSETQ. CDR3 in amino acids: CASSPQGGDTQYF. The CDR3 DNA follows: TGCGCCAGCAGCCCGCAGGGAGGAGATACGCAGTATTTT.

The chain uses TRBV5-6 and TRBJ2-3; D unresolved. V lost 2 bases to trimming and J lost 2 bases, with 12 bases between them. CDR1 is SGHDT, CDR2 YYEEEE, per germline. The CDR3 loop spans 15 amino acids. Written as DNA, the CDR3 is TGTGCCAGCAGCTTTCTTTCCCTTGTCACAGATACGCAGTATTTT. Amino acid sequence: CASSFLSLVTDTQYF. Combining the CDR3 with reference TRBV5-6 and TRBJ2-3 gives the whole variable domain DAGVTQSPTHLIKTRGQQVTLRCSPKSGHDTVSWYQQALGQGPQFIFQYYEEEERQRGNFPDRFSGHQFPNYSSELNVNALLLGDSALYLCASSFLSLVTDTQYFGPGTRLTVL.

The chain joins TRBV5-6 to TRBJ1-2; TRBD1 matches 7 bases. The trim removed 4 bases at V and 4 bases at J, leaving 7 bases unmatched. Germline-derived CDR1 and CDR2 are SGHDT and YYEEEE. The CDR3 has 14 residues. The CDR3 reads CASSRDRSIYGYTF. CDR3 nucleotide sequence: TGTGCCAGCAGCCGGGACAGATCCATCTATGGCTACACCTTC.

The chain employs TRBV5-1 and TRBJ1-2, with D perhaps matching TRBD1 (6 bases). V lost 4 bases to trimming and J lost 4 bases, with 20 bases between them. The CDR3 is 16 residues long. From germline, CDR1 is SGHRS and CDR2 YFSETQ. As DNA, the CDR3 is TGCGCCAGCAGCCTACCCAGGGGACCGGCTCTCTATGGCTACACCTTC. The encoded protein is CASSLPRGPALYGYTF.

The chain has TRBV7-9 and TRBJ2-1; weak D call: TRBD1 (5 bases). Trimming cost V 4 bases and J 3 bases, with 10 bases left between them. The CDR3 runs 14 residues. Germline assignment: CDR1 SEHNR and CDR2 FQNEAQ (reference sequence). The CDR3 DNA follows: TGTGCCAGCAGCTCCGACAGAAGCTACAATGAGCAGTTCTTC. It is translated as CASSSDRSYNEQFF.

The chain combines TRBV7-7 with TRBJ2-3, with TRBD2 identical over 12 bases. Germline CDR1 reads SSHAT; CDR2 reads FNYEAQ (reference sequence). The CDR3 runs to 16 residues. J gave up 5 bases and V 4 bases, and 7 bases lay outside the gene matches. The CDR3 protein is CASSSLAGGPIDTQYF. DNA for the CDR3: TGTGCCAGCAGCTCGCTAGCGGGGGGGCCGATAGATACGCAGTATTTT.

This chain uses TRBV27 with TRBJ1-1; the D is unclear. Deletions cut 4 bases from V and 9 bases from J, with 24 bases between. The CDR3 is 16 amino acids. CDR1 and CDR2 from the germline V gene are MNHEY and SMNVEV (reference sequence). Here the CDR3 reads CASSSTWASGRLKAFF. The CDR3 DNA sequence: TGTGCCAGCAGTTCCACCTGGGCGTCGGGGAGGCTTAAAGCTTTCTTT.

This chain uses TRBV30 with TRBJ1-1; D is perhaps TRBD1 (5 bases). The germline V and J ends were trimmed by 3 bases and 5 bases, with 10 bases remaining between them. The CDR3 loop spans 12 amino acids. Germline CDR1 GTSNPN, CDR2 SVGIG (reference sequence). This CDR3 is CAWSQGWTEAFF. CDR3 nucleotide sequence: TGTGCCTGGAGCCAGGGTTGGACTGAAGCTTTCTTT.

The chain employs TRBV7-3 and TRBJ2-7; no clear D. The V end lost 0 bases, the J end lost 2 bases, and 5 bases lay between the germline ends. This CDR3 contains 13 residues. CDR1 is SGHTA, CDR2 FQGTGA, per germline. CDR3 in DNA: TGTGCCAGCAGCTTAACCCCTACCTACGAGCAGTACTTC. Translation: CASSLTPTYEQYF.

This clone was counted once. The J gene is TRBJ2-7, the V gene TRBV6-6; D call uncertain. V was pared by 5 bases and J by 1 base, with 3 bases between. Germline CDR1 reads MNHNY; CDR2 reads SVGAGI (reference sequence). The CDR3 length is 11 residues. CDR3 nucleotides: TGTGCCAGCAGTCCATCCTACGAGCAGTACTTC. Translated, it gives CASSPSYEQYF.

This chain uses TRBV4-3 with TRBJ1-4, with D perhaps TRBD1 (5 bases). The V gene lost 1 base and the J gene lost 1 base, with 16 bases spanning the gap. The germline gives CDR1 LGHNA, CDR2 YSLEER. This CDR3 is built from 18 residues. The CDR3, as DNA: TGCGCCAGCAGCCAAGGGCCTGGGGCGGGAGGAACTAATGAAAAACTGTTTTTT. Translation: CASSQGPGAGGTNEKLFF.